This TCR beta chain was recovered during a study of response to subunit inactivated influenza vaccine. Study-level results: The authors proposed limited new T cell recruitment per seasonal influenza vaccination.

Remarks on this clonotype: Its antigen is as yet unknown.

TCRdb ran MiXCR on the RT-PCR reads and lists one entry per CDR3 protein. The sample has 500,000 to 600,000 distinct CDR3 sequences, about an eighth seen once. Sequences were derived from PBMCs from blood, sampled on the day of vaccination. This clonotype originated in a man aged 50-60 years who received an inactivated influenza vaccine.

The CDR3 sequence: CASMSPGVAKNIQYF. The CDR3 bases are TGTGCCAGCATGTCTCCAGGGGTAGCCAAAAACATTCAGTACTTC. The chain is built from TRBV6-2 or TRBV6-3 and TRBJ2-4, with TRBD1 as a possible D gene (6 bases). Trimming took 7 bases from V and 0 from J, leaving 13 bases between them. The V gene's germline CDR1 is MNHEY and CDR2 SVGEGT. This CDR3 is built from 15 residues.